Listed below are T cell receptor beta chains from one sample, sequenced in a study of shared clonotypes between healthy human individuals. Using immunoSEQ multiplex PCR, the repertoire was profiled, and TCRdb retains in-frame clones only, with some absent. The profile shows fewer than 1.6 million clones, approximately 98.5% of them singletons. The sequencing input was naive CD4+ T cells sorted from blood. The receptors originated from a man aged 25 to 45 in good health. Each CDR3 is given with its conserved first and last residue. D genes are given only for firm matches. Size is stated for part of the rows, as once, few or many counts, or as a class when the clone is expanded.

>TRBV5-1|TRBJ1-4|-|-
CASSPDGTINEKLFF
TGCGCCAGCAGCCCAGACGGGACAATCAATGAAAAACTGTTTTTT
>TRBV4-1|TRBJ2-7|-|-
CASSQDGTGGGYEQYF
TGCGCCAGCAGCCAAGACGGGACCGGGGGAGGCTACGAGCAGTACTTC
>TRBV7-8|TRBJ1-1|-|-
CASSLVTGREAFF
TGTGCCAGCAGCTTAGTGACAGGCCGTGAAGCTTTCTTT
>TRBV6-1|TRBJ1-5|-|-
CASTSPWVRDQPQHF
TGTGCCAGCACCTCTCCATGGGTCAGGGATCAGCCCCAGCATTTT
>TRBV29-1|TRBJ2-3|TRBD1|-
CSVGLSDRGRADTQYF
TGCAGCGTTGGCCTTTCGGACAGGGGGCGGGCAGATACGCAGTATTTT
>TRBV7-2|TRBJ2-7|TRBD2|-
CASSLVREGLHEQYF
TGTGCCAGCAGCTTAGTAAGGGAGGGCCTTCACGAGCAGTACTTC
>TRBV14|TRBJ1-5|-|-
CASSQDLNQPQHF
TGTGCCAGCAGCCAAGATTTAAATCAGCCCCAGCATTTT
>TRBV5-5|TRBJ2-7|TRBD1|-
CASSLITGEFVYEQYF
TGTGCCAGCAGCTTGATCACAGGGGAGTTCGTTTACGAGCAGTACTTC
>TRBV6-4|TRBJ2-1|-|-
CASSDSGGRRTSEQFF
TGTGCCAGCAGTGACTCAGGTGGGAGAAGAACTAGTGAGCAGTTCTTC
>TRBV9|TRBJ2-1|-|-
CASSVGGAGTGIISYNEQFF
TGTGCCAGCAGCGTAGGGGGGGCCGGGACCGGCATAATCTCCTACAATGAGCAGTTCTTC
>TRBV7-9|TRBJ2-5|TRBD2|once
CASSSTGLVRWRETQYF
TGTGCCAGCAGCTCGACCGGACTAGTCCGCTGGCGGGAGACCCAGTACTTC
>TRBV2|TRBJ2-7|TRBD2|-
CASSALAGGWSYEQYF
TGTGCCAGCAGTGCGCTAGCGGGAGGTTGGTCCTACGAGCAGTACTTC
>TRBV5-1|TRBJ2-5|TRBD1|-
CASSSQGTEETQYF
TGCGCCAGCAGCTCCCAAGGGACAGAAGAGACCCAGTACTTC
>TRBV5-1|TRBJ2-3|TRBD1|-
CASSSGQGVYTDTQYF
TGCGCCAGCAGCAGTGGACAGGGGGTTTACACAGATACGCAGTATTTT
>TRBV7-8|TRBJ2-1|-|-
CASSLTRQTGMEQFF
TGTGCCAGCAGCTTGACGAGACAGACTGGGATGGAGCAGTTCTTC
>TRBV19|TRBJ1-5|-|once
CASSMSAVQPQHF
TGTGCCAGTAGTATGTCGGCCGTTCAGCCCCAGCATTTT
>TRBV6-5|TRBJ1-2|-|-
CASSYSRQNNYGYTF
TGTGCCAGCAGTTACTCGAGACAGAATAACTATGGCTACACCTTC
>TRBV20-1|TRBJ1-1|-|-
CSASGNTEAFF
TGCAGTGCTAGCGGGAACACTGAAGCTTTCTTT
>TRBV7-9|TRBJ1-2|-|-
CASSAGDYGYTF
TGTGCCAGCTCGGCAGGGGACTATGGCTACACCTTC
>TRBV10-2|TRBJ2-1|-|-
CASSDSRDPIYNEQFF
TGCGCCAGCAGTGATAGTCGGGACCCTATATACAATGAGCAGTTCTTC
>TRBV18|TRBJ2-5|TRBD1|-
CASSKDRGGQETQYF
TGTGCCAGCTCAAAGGACAGGGGGGGTCAAGAGACCCAGTACTTC
>TRBV7-9|TRBJ2-1|-|-
CASSTGLHNEQFF
TGTGCCAGCAGCACGGGACTCCACAATGAGCAGTTCTTC
>TRBV29-1|TRBJ2-2|-|-
CSVGVIRTGELFF
TGCAGCGTTGGGGTTATAAGGACCGGGGAGCTGTTTTTT
>TRBV11-2|TRBJ2-2|TRBD2|once
CASSLVRAGGRTGELFF
TGTGCCAGCAGCTTAGTGAGAGCGGGAGGACGCACCGGGGAGCTGTTTTTT
>TRBV15|TRBJ1-5|-|-
CATSRDQGRDVYRPQHF
TGTGCCACCAGCAGAGATCAAGGGAGGGATGTCTATCGGCCCCAGCATTTT
>TRBV29-1|TRBJ2-3|TRBD2|-
CSVGPRAGVVLGTQYF
TGCAGCGTCGGACCGAGAGCGGGAGTTGTATTAGGTACGCAGTATTTT
>TRBV28|TRBJ1-2|-|once
CASSLPQYKYGYTF
TGTGCCAGCAGTCTCCCCCAGTATAAATATGGCTACACCTTC
>TRBV11-3|TRBJ2-2|-|-
CASSLADTGELFF
TGTGCCAGCAGCTTAGCAGACACCGGGGAGCTGTTTTTT
>TRBV30|TRBJ2-6|-|-
CAWRLAGANALTF
TGTGCCTGGAGACTAGCTGGGGCCAACGCCCTGACTTTC
>TRBV6-5|TRBJ2-1|-|-
CASTRDSYNEQFF
TGTGCCAGCACACGGGACTCCTACAATGAGCAGTTCTTC
>TRBV7-7|TRBJ2-1|-|-
CASSLVPESYNEQFF
TGTGCTAGCAGTTTGGTCCCGGAGTCCTACAATGAGCAGTTCTTC
>TRBV5-1|TRBJ2-2|TRBD1|-
CASAPRGRVTGELFF
TGCGCCAGCGCCCCAAGGGGGCGCGTAACCGGGGAGCTGTTTTTT
>TRBV7-2|TRBJ2-4|TRBD1|-
CASSRPPQGSVVNIQYF
TGTGCCAGCAGCCGCCCTCCACAGGGGAGTGTAGTAAACATTCAGTACTTC
>TRBV10-1|TRBJ2-2|-|-
CASSEGQTVGELFF
TGCGCCAGCAGTGAGGGGCAGACCGTAGGGGAGCTGTTTTTT
>TRBV9|TRBJ1-5|TRBD1|-
CASSLTGEYQPQHF
TGTGCCAGCAGCCTGACAGGGGAGTATCAGCCCCAGCATTTT